The 20 T cell receptor beta chains in this list originate from one sample, sequenced in a study of regulatory T cells in long-lasting Graves disease. As for time point: persistent/refractory GD, antithyroid drugs over 5 years with positive TRAb. Isolated PBMC RNA provided the starting material for the TCR library. In building TCR beta libraries, iRepertoire HTBI primers were used together with Arm-PCR of CDR3 regions. TCRdb re-analysed the multiplex PCR reads in MiXCR, keeping a single row per CDR3 protein. The sample lists 700,000 or so distinct CDR3 sequences, approximately 29% occurring once. The input for sequencing was peripheral blood mononuclear cells (PBMCs), taken when the disease was refractory, from a patient treated with antithyroid drugs. The receptors come from a female donor with Graves disease.

This rearrangement joins TRBV5-1 to TRBJ2-7, with 9 bases fitting TRBD1. Trimming cost V 4 bases and J 6 bases; bases outside gene matches: 2. This CDR3 comprises 12 residues. Germline V lookup: CDR1 SGHRS, CDR2 YFSETQ. CDR3 residues: CASSQTGGEQYF. DNA of the CDR3: TGCGCCAGCAGCCAGACAGGGGGCGAGCAGTACTTC. Variable domain in full (rest from reference TRBV5-1 and TRBJ2-7): KAGVTQTPRYLIKTRGQQVTLSCSPISGHRSVSWYQQTPGQGLQFLFEYFSETQRNKGNFPGRFSGRQFSNSRSEMNVSTLELGDSALYLCASSQTGGEQYFGPGTRLTVT.

This clonotype came up many times. The V and J genes are TRBV12-3 or TRBV12-4 and TRBJ1-1; D is uncertain. The CDR3 loop spans 15 amino acids. V gave up 3 bases and J gave up 2 bases, with 13 bases separating them. The CDR3 protein is CASSFRPRGNTEAFF. The CDR3 nucleotides are TGTGCCAGCAGTTTCCGTCCCAGAGGAAACACTGAAGCTTTCTTT.

In its sample, this clonotype was seen once. V is TRBV10-3 and J is TRBJ2-7, with D possibly being TRBD1 or TRBD2 (5 bases each). Trimming took off 5 bases at V and 4 bases at J, with 15 bases between the two ends. The length of the CDR3 is 14 residues. From germline, CDR1 is ENHRY and CDR2 SYGVKD. CDR3 region: CAISLGTGLYEQYF. The CDR3 nucleotides read TGTGCCATCAGTCTTGGGACCGGCCTGTACGAGCAGTACTTC.

This clonotype was seen more than once but under ten times. The chain has TRBV20-1 and TRBJ2-5, with D possibly TRBD1 on 5 matching bases. V gave up 6 bases and J gave up 0 bases, with 17 bases separating them. Germline values: CDR1 DFQATT, CDR2 SNEGSKA (reference sequence). The CDR3 contains 15 residues. In nucleotides, the CDR3 is TGCAGTGCCTCATCAGGGCGATCCAACCAAGAGACCCAGTACTTC. Encoded protein: CSASSGRSNQETQYF.

V is TRBV5-1 and J is TRBJ2-7, with D perhaps being TRBD1 or TRBD2 (5 bases each). The CDR3 extends over 14 amino acids. Per the germline V gene, CDR1 is SGHRS and CDR2 is YFSETQ. With 5 bases removed from V and 3 bases from J, the gap between germline ends came to 15 bases. The CDR3 region is CASRRDRSLYEQYF. CDR3 nucleotide sequence: TGCGCCAGCAGACGGGACCGCTCTCTCTACGAGCAGTACTTC.

Ten or more counts support this clonotype. The chain couples TRBV24-1 to TRBJ1-5; D remains unclear. Germline CDR1 and CDR2: KGHDR and SFDVKD. The CDR3 is made up of 13 amino acids. Trimming pared 6 bases from V and 3 bases from J, leaving 8 bases between. CDR3 in DNA: TGTGCCACCAGTCCTGGGTACAATCAGCCCCAGCATTTT. Translation gives CATSPGYNQPQHF.

This sequence joins TRBV6-1 and TRBJ2-7; 7 nucleotides agree with TRBD2. The junction had 7 bases not matched to a gene; V was cut back by 6 bases and J by 2 bases. Germline assignment: CDR1 MNHNS and CDR2 SASEGT. The CDR3 spans 14 residues. CDR3 sequence (DNA): TGTGCCAGCAGGCGCCTAGGGACTACCTACGAGCAGTACTTC. This sequence encodes CASRRLGTTYEQYF.

This clonotype was counted only a few times. The chain carries TRBV29-1 and TRBJ2-5; 9 bases line up with TRBD1. CDR1 SQVTM and CDR2 ANQGSEA come from the germline V gene. The trim removed 7 bases at V and 4 bases at J, leaving 7 bases unmatched. This CDR3 has 13 amino acids. DNA for the CDR3: TGCAGCGCCTGGGACAGGGTGGGAGAGACCCAGTACTTC. This codes for CSAWDRVGETQYF.

This clonotype was counted many times. This chain uses TRBV12-3 or TRBV12-4 with TRBJ1-2; TRBD1 agrees at 10 bases. The CDR3 spans 13 residues. Trimming took 6 bases from V and 8 from J; bases not matched to a gene: 6. The CDR3 protein is CASRSTGGGGYTF. The CDR3 nucleotides are TGTGCCAGCAGATCGACAGGGGGCGGCGGCTACACCTTC.

About this clonotype itself: The missing conserved phenylalanine or tryptophan at the end of this CDR3 makes a read error likely. This chain links TRBV28 with TRBJ1-1, with unresolved D. CDR3 length: 13 amino acids. V lost 5 bases to trimming and J lost 6 bases, with 13 bases between them. Germline CDR1 and CDR2: MDHEN and SYDVKM. CDR3 protein: CASSPPARPEAFL. In DNA, the CDR3 is TGTGCCAGCAGTCCCCCGGCCCGGCCTGAAGCTTTCTTA.

This clonotype was seen a handful of times. The J gene is TRBJ1-2, the V gene TRBV29-1, with a tentative D call TRBD1 (5 bases). CDR3 size: 13 residues. The germline CDR1 and CDR2 sequences are SQVTM and ANQGSEA. Between the trimmed V and J ends, which lost 3 bases and 5 bases, there was a span of 13 bases. CDR3 amino acids: CSVEAGNRYGYTF. The CDR3 DNA follows: TGCAGCGTTGAGGCAGGGAATAGATATGGCTACACCTTC.

This clonotype was seen a few times. The rearrangement links TRBV10-2 to TRBJ1-2; D remains unclear. The CDR3 runs 13 residues. Germline V gene lookup returns CDR1 WSHSY and CDR2 SAAADI. Trimming shortened V by 2 bases and J by 3 bases, and 7 bases separated the two germline ends. The CDR3 reads CASSEDGYYGYTF. Written as DNA, the CDR3 is TGCGCCAGCAGTGAGGATGGCTACTATGGCTACACCTTC.

The V and J genes are TRBV29-1 and TRBJ2-5; D is uncertain. Germline V gene sequence: CDR1 SQVTM, CDR2 ANQGSEA. The CDR3 totals 13 residues. V gave up 3 bases and J gave up 5 bases, with 13 bases separating them. In nucleotides, the CDR3 is TGCAGCGTTGAGATCTTAGTCGGGGAGACCCAGTACTTC. The encoded protein is CSVEILVGETQYF.

This clonotype was counted many times. The chain has TRBV29-1 and TRBJ1-2, with D perhaps TRBD1 (6 bases). From germline, CDR1 is SQVTM and CDR2 ANQGSEA. There are 14 residues in the CDR3. Trimming shortened V by 0 bases and J by 2 bases, and 10 bases separated the two germline ends. DNA for the CDR3: TGCAGCGTTGAAGATCTAGGACAGAACTATGGCTACACCTTC. Its protein is CSVEDLGQNYGYTF.

Many counts were recorded for this clonotype. J is TRBJ1-5 and V is TRBV2, with D maybe TRBD1 (5 bases). Trimming cost V 3 bases and J 2 bases, with 20 bases left between them. The CDR3 runs to 18 residues. Germline assignment: CDR1 SNHLY and CDR2 FYNNEI. CDR3 in DNA: TGTGCCAGCAGTGATTTCTCAGGGAGGACACTGGGCAATCAGCCCCAGCATTTT. Translating gives CASSDFSGRTLGNQPQHF.

The chain carries TRBV10-3 and TRBJ2-7; D call uncertain. CDR3 length equals 14 residues. The germline V and J ends were trimmed by 0 bases and 0 bases, with 6 bases remaining between them. CDR1 ENHRY and CDR2 SYGVKD come from the germline V gene. The CDR3 DNA sequence: TGTGCCATCAGTGAGTCTTCGGGCTCCTACGAGCAGTACTTC. It encodes CAISESSGSYEQYF.

The chain is built from TRBV10-3 and TRBJ2-2, with 11 bases that match TRBD2. The germline CDR1 and CDR2 sequences are ENHRY and SYGVKD. V gave up 2 bases and J gave up 6 bases; unmatched junction bases: 5. CDR3 length: 16 residues. The CDR3 is CAISETSGSTSGELFF. The DNA of the CDR3 is TGTGCCATCAGTGAGACTAGCGGGAGTACGTCCGGGGAGCTGTTTTTT.

V gene TRBV11-2 combines with J gene TRBJ2-7; 9 nucleotides align to TRBD1. The V segment lost 2 bases and the J segment 4 bases; nucleotides outside the gene matches: 6. This CDR3 has 15 residues. Germline loops: CDR1 SGHAT, CDR2 FQNNGV. The CDR3, as DNA: TGTGCCAGCAGCTTACTTGGGACAGGGCTTTACGAGCAGTACTTC. It translates to CASSLLGTGLYEQYF.

The rearrangement joins TRBV6-1 to TRBJ2-2; 7 bases are shared with TRBD1. The CDR3 spans 15 residues. Germline CDR1 is MNHNS and CDR2 is SASEGT. The junction had 3 bases not matched to a gene; V was cut back by 5 bases and J by 0 bases. CDR3 region: CASSRTGANTGELFF. CDR3 coding DNA: TGTGCCAGCAGTCGGACAGGCGCGAACACCGGGGAGCTGTTTTTT.

This clonotype was detected a few times. The J gene is TRBJ1-2, the V gene TRBV29-1; D might be TRBD1 (5 bases). Germline assignment: CDR1 SQVTM and CDR2 ANQGSEA. V was shortened by 7 bases and J by 7 bases, with 19 bases between the two germline ends. The CDR3 has 13 amino acids. DNA of the CDR3: TGCAGCGCTCGACAGAGACTAATGGGTGGCTACACCTTC. Its protein is CSARQRLMGGYTF.